This TCR beta chain derives from a study of long-term antiretroviral therapy in people with HIV. J gave up 1 base and V 4 bases, and 4 bases lay outside the gene matches. CDR3 length: 16 residues. In germline, CDR1 is MNHEY, CDR2 SMNVEV (reference sequence). It was version v3.0 of the immunoSEQ assay that was run at survey level. The table came from immunoSEQ multiplex PCR; TCRdb's copy has only in-frame clones and leaves some out. The sample includes over 35,000 clones, approximately 94% of them seen just once. The chain couples TRBV27 to TRBJ2-2; 9 nucleotides align to TRBD1. The sample consisted of unsorted PBMCs, taken around 9.2 years after starting antiretroviral therapy. This receptor was taken from a man aged 30 to 45 with HIV. The CDR3 spells CASSYWGQGNTGELFF. The CDR3 DNA reads as TGTGCCAGCAGTTATTGGGGACAGGGGAACACCGGGGAGCTGTTTTTT.